The present T cell receptor (beta chain) was sequenced within a study of cytotoxic CD8 clonotypes in ibrutinib-treated CLL (dated by TCRdb to 2020 to 2022). Study-level background: The cohort had eleven to twelve relapsed/refractory and about 15 treatment-naive patients; about 17 were IGHV unmutated. Samples at response were collected after a median of about 12 months of treatment, with a range of about 6 to 40 months. Cryopreserved peripheral blood mononuclear cells were obtained prior to treatment, at the time of response, and at either disease progression or sustained remission. Of the approximately 87 participants in the trial, roughly 25 had longitudinal samples available. Partial responses were observed in about 25 patients and complete responses in 2; after a median follow-up of 68 months, remission was maintained in approximately 14 patients and progression was observed in 12. An average of around 250,000 productive templates and approximately 90,000 productive rearrangements was obtained per sample. Patients were still on ibrutinib when every remission and progressive disease sample was collected. The research as a whole found: Public clonotypes were rare and either contracted or stayed stable during treatment, and the rise in clonality at ibrutinib response reflected the expansion of private clonotypes. Sampling times were not matched between patients in sustained remission and patients whose disease was progressing, and lymph node repertoires were not examined. At ibrutinib response clonality went up, during sustained remission it held steady, and at progression it dropped back toward baseline. Baseline clonality exceeded that of age-matched healthy donors and correlated strongly with circulating CD8+ T-cell counts.

On a MiSeq, deep resolution sequencing aimed for a depth between 1 in 1 million and 1 in 200,000 T cells, with each clonotype covered approximately 9.8x on average. TCR beta libraries were generated with the immunoSEQ hsTCRB Kit. Processing in the source paper ran as follows. ImmunoSEQ Data Assistant and ImmunoSEQ Analyzer were used for data analysis, and V, D and J genes were assigned according to IMGT definitions. Clonality, which ranges from 0 to 1, was calculated by subtracting the normalized Shannon entropy of productive rearrangement frequencies from one. Public clonotype analysis was restricted to overrepresented clonotypes comprising at least 0.05% of each patient's repertoire. Roughly 13 age-matched healthy donor repertoires from immuneACCESS were used as controls for clonality. TCRdb took over this immuneACCESS table, retaining in-frame rearrangements with V and J assigned. Such tables are incomplete; in checked studies, under half of the missing clones stem from an unresolved V gene, and the remainder is unexplained. V, J and clone size were drawn from that table, and D and trimming were deduced from the DNA. The sample contains tens of thousands of clones, around 69% of them found a single time. The top ten hold about 51% of the sample.

The meaning of the sample's time point label: progressive disease on ibrutinib. Approximately 2 micrograms of genomic DNA were extracted from cryopreserved PBMCs for TCR beta library preparation. High-throughput TCR beta sequencing was performed on longitudinal blood samples from CLL patients receiving ibrutinib monotherapy. The patients were enrolled in a single-center, open-label phase 2 trial of ibrutinib monotherapy. This clone has only one observation. What antigen it recognizes has not been identified. No base qualities exist here, and no much larger clone lies one base off it. The sequenced sample was PBMCs, obtained at disease progression, from a patient treated with ibrutinib. This receptor was obtained from a human donor with chronic lymphocytic leukemia.

In nucleotide form, the sequence is TGTGCCAGCAGCTTAGCGTCAGGACAGGGGAAGGATGGCTACACCTTC. The encoded protein is CASSLASGQGKDGYTF. The sequence is built from TRBV7-9 and TRBJ1-2; 9 bases in the junction line up with TRBD1. Reading the germline V gene (reference sequence) gives CDR1 SEHNR and CDR2 FQNEAQ. Taken from cysteine to phenylalanine, the CDR3 has 16 residues. The CDR3 DNA has 48 bases and is translated from base 1. Trimming accounts for 0 bases at V and 6 bases at J, while the number of junction bases matched to no gene is 8.